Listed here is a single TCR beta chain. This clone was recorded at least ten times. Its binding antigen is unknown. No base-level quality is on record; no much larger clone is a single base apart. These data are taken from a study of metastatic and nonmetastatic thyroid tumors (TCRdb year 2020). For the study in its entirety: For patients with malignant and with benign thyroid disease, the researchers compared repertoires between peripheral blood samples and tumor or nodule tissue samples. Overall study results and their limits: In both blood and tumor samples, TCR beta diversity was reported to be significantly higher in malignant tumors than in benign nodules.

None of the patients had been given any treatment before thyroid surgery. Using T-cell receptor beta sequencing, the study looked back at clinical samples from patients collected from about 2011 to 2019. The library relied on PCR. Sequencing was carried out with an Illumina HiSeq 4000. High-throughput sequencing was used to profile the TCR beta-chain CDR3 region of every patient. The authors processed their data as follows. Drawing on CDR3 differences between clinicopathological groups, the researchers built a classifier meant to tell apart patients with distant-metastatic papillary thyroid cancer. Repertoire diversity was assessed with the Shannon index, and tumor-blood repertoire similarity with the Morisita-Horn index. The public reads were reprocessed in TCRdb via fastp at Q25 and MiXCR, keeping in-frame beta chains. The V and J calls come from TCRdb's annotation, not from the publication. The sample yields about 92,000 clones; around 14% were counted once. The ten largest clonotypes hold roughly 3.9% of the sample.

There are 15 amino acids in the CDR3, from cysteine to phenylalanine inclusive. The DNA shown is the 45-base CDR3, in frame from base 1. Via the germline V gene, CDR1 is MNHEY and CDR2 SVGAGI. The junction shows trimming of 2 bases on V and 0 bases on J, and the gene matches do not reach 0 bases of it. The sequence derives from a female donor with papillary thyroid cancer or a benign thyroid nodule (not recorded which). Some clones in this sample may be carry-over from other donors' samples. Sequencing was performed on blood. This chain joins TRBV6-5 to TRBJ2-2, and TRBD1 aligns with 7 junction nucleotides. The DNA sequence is TGTGCCAGCAGTTACCAGGGGGCGAACACCGGGGAGCTGTTTTTT. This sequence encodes CASSYQGANTGELFF.